What follows are 9 T cell receptor beta chains derived from one specimen sequenced in a study of blood T cells in healthy people across ages. A second PCR, run for about 7 to 11 cycles, used a sample-barcoded 5' primer plus a J-beta primer mix. MiXCR, run by TCRdb on the 5' RACE reads, gives a single entry per CDR3 protein. Counted here are about 840,000 distinct CDR3 sequences, about 29% occurring once; the ten biggest clones make up roughly 10%. The sample was also reused in another study, on T cells of mothers and their children.

Input material: blood. The receptors stem from a woman between 40 and 50 years old in good health.

The chain is built from TRBV7-2 and TRBJ1-3, with D perhaps TRBD1 (5 bases). CDR3 length: 14 amino acids. CDR1 is SGHTA and CDR2 is FQGNSA in the germline V gene. V dropped 2 bases and J dropped 4 bases, with 9 bases sitting between them. Here the CDR3 reads CASSLRGDGNTIYF. CDR3 DNA sequence: TGTGCCAGCAGCTTACGAGGGGACGGAAACACCATATATTTT.

This clonotype showed up many times. The V call is TRBV11-2, the J call TRBJ2-5, with 7 positions matching TRBD2. Trimming cost V 5 bases and J 1 base; bases outside gene matches: 13. The germline V gene encodes CDR1 SGHAT and CDR2 FQNNGV. CDR3 size: 17 residues. CDR3 amino acids: CASSIRRAGLSQETQYF. The CDR3 DNA reads as TGTGCCAGCAGCATCCGAAGAGCGGGGCTATCCCAAGAGACCCAGTACTTC.

This rearrangement joins TRBV28 to TRBJ1-3; D is unclear. Germline CDR1 is MDHEN and CDR2 is SYDVKM. This CDR3 is built from 16 residues. V was pared by 2 bases and J by 1 base, with 12 bases between. CDR3 bases: TGTGCCAGCAGTTTAGGTGGGATTCAGTCTGGAAACACCATATATTTT. This sequence encodes CASSLGGIQSGNTIYF.

CDR3 nucleotide sequence: TGTGCCAGCAGCTCCCACCGAGTGCCCCGAGGAGAGCAGTTCTTC. Its protein is CASSSHRVPRGEQFF. The chain couples TRBV9 to TRBJ2-1; D not resolved. The CDR3 runs 15 residues. Germline CDR1 SGDLS, CDR2 YYNGEE. Trimming shortened V by 4 bases and J by 10 bases, and 21 bases separated the two germline ends.

This clonotype was counted at least ten times. The V and J genes are TRBV12-3 or TRBV12-4 and TRBJ1-5; a weak D match, TRBD1 (5 bases). The CDR3 has 13 residues. V was cut by 3 bases and J by 5 bases, with 8 bases left in between. The CDR3 is CASSLGEDQPQHF. In DNA form, the CDR3 reads TGTGCCAGCAGTTTGGGGGAAGATCAGCCCCAGCATTTT.

On this clonotype: This may come from a read error, since a much larger clone is one base off. V gene TRBV4-3 combines with J gene TRBJ2-7; D unclear. CDR1 LGHNA and CDR2 YSLEER come from the germline V gene. The CDR3 spans 13 residues. Between the trimmed V and J ends, which lost 1 base and 0 bases, there was a span of 4 bases. CDR3: CASSQVVSYEQYF. The CDR3 DNA follows: TGCGCCAGCAGCCAAGTGGTCTCCTACGAGCAGTACTTC.

Comments on this clonotype: Relative to the germline gene, one junction end is altered; a read error may explain this. The chain couples TRBV24-1 to TRBJ2-1; TRBD2 matches at 16 bases. The CDR3 covers 18 residues. Germline-derived CDR1 and CDR2 are KGHDR and SFDVKD. Here the CDR3 DNA reads TGTGTCACCAGTGACCCCGGGACTAGCGGGGGGGCAGGCAATGAGCAGTTCTTC. This encodes CVTSDPGTSGGAGNEQFF.

In the case of this clonotype: A read error may produce the germline difference seen at one junction end. The gene calls are TRBV28 and TRBJ1-4; no definite D call. The CDR3 totals 19 residues. Germline V gives CDR1 MDHEN, CDR2 SYDVKM. CDR3 in amino acids: CASSFPRPWNRTTNEKPFF. Here the CDR3 DNA reads TGTGCCAGCAGTTTCCCCCGCCCTTGGAATCGTACAACTAATGAAAAACCGTTTTTT.

This clonotype was seen many times. The chain combines TRBV20-1 with TRBJ2-1; TRBD2 agrees at 8 bases. CDR3 length: 13 amino acids. The V gene end was trimmed by 4 bases and the J gene end by 3 bases; junction bases not matched to a gene: 2. Per the germline V gene, CDR1 is DFQATT and CDR2 is SNEGSKA (reference sequence). CDR3 nucleotide sequence: TGCAGTGCTATTCGGGGGGGCTACAATGAGCAGTTCTTC. It codes for CSAIRGGYNEQFF.